This T cell receptor beta chain was captured in a study of cytomegalovirus exposure and HLA in healthy donors. The study, taken as a whole, reports: 87-base-pair reads could not separate some V segments, including TRBV6-2 and TRBV6-3. Analysis was carried out at a later point, and it linked a missense DCLRE1C variant to TCR beta V- and J-gene trimming. In vitro, a few CMV-associated chains proved specific for CMV antigens.

With 60 Vbeta and 13 Jbeta primers, the PCR was carried out. Using immunoSEQ multiplex PCR, the repertoire was profiled, and TCRdb retains in-frame clones only, with some absent. In total, the table holds about 200,000 clones. As to this clone: Antigen: not known. At one boundary the junction diverges from the germline segment, which might be a read error.

The CDR3 is made up of 14 amino acids. The V gene's germline CDR1 is SGDLS and CDR2 YYNGEE. The rearrangement uses TRBV9 and TRBJ2-7; 10 positions agree with TRBD2. This receptor was obtained from a boy between 10 and 17 years old in good health and CMV-seronegative. Source material: PBMCs. The CDR3 is CVSSATGLADEQYF. For the CDR3, the DNA is TGTGTCAGCAGCGCCACAGGACTAGCGGACGAGCAGTACTTC.